This TCR beta chain was obtained from a study of graft-versus-host responses after intestinal transplantation. Study-wide context: The transplants performed in recipients were multivisceral, liver-intestinal, or isolated intestinal. The recipients all started with anti-thymocyte globulin induction and then took tacrolimus and steroids for two to four years.

TCRdb keeps only in-frame clones here, not all; method: immunoSEQ multiplex PCR. In the table there are approximately 20,000 clones, nearly 90% of which are singletons. A note on this clone: Its specificity is unknown.

Whole-study findings and limits: Among recipient marrow samples, GvH clones were found; some appeared first in ileum or blood. When patients had graft-donor T cell macrochimerism, their allografts held high graft-versus-host to host-versus-graft clonal ratios.

Germline V gene sequence: CDR1 SNHLY, CDR2 FYNNEI. V lost 7 bases, J lost 0 bases, and 6 bases lay in between. CDR3 length equals 12 residues. The sample in question was PBMCs, obtained more than 62 days after intestinal transplantation. The receptor's source is a human patient who received an intestinal transplant, so some T cells may come from the graft donor. V gene TRBV2 combines with J gene TRBJ1-1; no clear D gene. This CDR3 reads CASMELNTEAFF. In nucleotides, the CDR3 is TGTGCCAGCATGGAACTGAACACTGAAGCTTTCTTT.